This T cell receptor (beta chain) is from a study of blood T cell repertoires in COVID-19. As for the study in general: The United States, Italy and Spain provided the acute and convalescent COVID-19 samples. T cells, B-cell-depleted T cells, or PBMCs provided the cDNA or gDNA that served as material.

In the authors' methods: Amplification of reference gene primers was used by the study to estimate nucleated cell counts. Profiled with immunoSEQ multiplex PCR; TCRdb holds only in-frame clones, not every one. V and J calls and clone size are as listed in that table; D and trimming were resolved from the DNA. The repertoire includes 62,000 or so clones, over 75% of them detected once, and under 3% sits in the top ten. The CDR3 has 18 residues. Germline CDR1 and CDR2: SEHNR and FQNEAQ (reference sequence). Deletions cut 5 bases from V and 10 bases from J, with 31 bases between. The receptor's source is a man aged 50-59 years with acute or convalescent COVID-19. Material for sequencing was peripheral blood. The chain recombines TRBV7-9 with TRBJ2-3; D is perhaps TRBD1 (5 bases). CDR3 nucleotide sequence: TGTGCCAGCAGCAATACTAACCCTGGACAAGGAGTAAGGTGGGCGCAGTATTTT. This codes for CASSNTNPGQGVRWAQYF. Combining the CDR3 with reference TRBV7-9 and TRBJ2-3 gives the whole variable domain DTGVSQNPRHKITKRGQNVTFRCDPISEHNRLYWYRQTLGQGPEFLTYFQNEAQLEKSRLLSDRFSAERPKGSFSTLEIQRTEQGDSAMYLCASSNTNPGQGVRWAQYFGPGTRLTVL.